This passage covers 20 T cell receptor beta chains from one sample sequenced in a study of T cell responses to AZD1222 COVID-19 vaccine. Some clones are missing from TCRdb's copy, which holds only in-frame ones; the method was immunoSEQ multiplex PCR. The sample holds more than 120,000 clones, around 94% seen once. This material consisted of peripheral blood, taken 28 days after the second AZD1222 dose. All receptors come from an adult who received the AZD1222 COVID-19 vaccine.

There are a few counts of this clone. This chain joins TRBV7-9 and TRBJ2-2; the D is unclear. V shed 3 bases and J shed 1 base, with 15 bases lying between them. The CDR3 has 17 amino acids. The V gene's germline CDR1 is SEHNR and CDR2 FQNEAQ (reference sequence). In DNA, the CDR3 is TGTGCCAGCAGCTTGAGCCCGCCGGTGGGGAACACCGGGGAGCTGTTTTTT. This gives the protein CASSLSPPVGNTGELFF.

The V call is TRBV5-6, the J call TRBJ1-2, with D unresolved. Germline V CDR1 and CDR2: SGHDT, YYEEEE. The germline V and J ends were trimmed by 2 bases and 5 bases, with 10 bases remaining between them. This CDR3 region has 13 residues. CDR3: CASSLREEYGYTF. The CDR3 region has the DNA TGTGCCAGCAGCTTAAGGGAGGAATATGGCTACACCTTC.

The rearrangement uses TRBV25-1 and TRBJ1-2; the D gene is possibly TRBD1 (6 bases). Germline V gene lookup returns CDR1 MGHDK and CDR2 SYGVNS. This CDR3 region has 15 residues. Deletions cut 2 bases from V and 7 bases from J, with 17 bases between. The CDR3 sequence: CASSELGGQSGGYTF. The CDR3, as DNA: TGTGCCAGCAGTGAACTCGGGGGGCAATCAGGTGGCTACACCTTC.

This chain joins TRBV3-1 (or the pseudogene TRBV3-2) and TRBJ2-1, with a weak D call TRBD2 (6 bases). Germline-derived CDR1 and CDR2 are LGHDT and YNNKEL (reference sequence). The CDR3 sequence is 13 residues long. V shed 4 bases and J shed 6 bases, with 10 bases lying between them. The DNA of the CDR3 is TGTGCCAGCAGCCTTATGGGGGGCAATGAGCAGTTCTTC. Its protein product is CASSLMGGNEQFF.

The V call is TRBV7-9, the J call TRBJ1-5, with D perhaps TRBD1 (6 bases). Germline V lookup: CDR1 SEHNR, CDR2 FQNEAQ (reference sequence). This CDR3 region has 13 residues. V gave up 5 bases and J gave up 2 bases, with 7 bases separating them. CDR3 bases: TGTGCCAGCAGCCCAGGGGGCAATCAGCCCCAGCATTTT. It translates to CASSPGGNQPQHF.

This sequence joins TRBV7-8 and TRBJ2-7; the D is unclear. Germline V lookup: CDR1 SGHVS, CDR2 FQNEAQ. The CDR3 sequence is 14 residues long. Trimming pared 4 bases from V and 3 bases from J, leaving 13 bases between. CDR3 sequence (DNA): TGTGCCAGCAGCTCGAAAGGAAGAGACTACGAGCAGTACGTC. Translated: CASSSKGRDYEQYV.

This chain joins TRBV2 and TRBJ2-7; tentative D call: TRBD2 (6 bases). Per the germline V gene, CDR1 is SNHLY and CDR2 is FYNNEI. V shed 7 bases and J shed 3 bases, with 10 bases lying between them. This CDR3 has 12 residues. The CDR3 bases are TGTGCCAGCACCCAGGAGGGCTACGAGCAGTACTTC. Residues: CASTQEGYEQYF.

The chain employs TRBV12-5 and TRBJ2-2; 9 positions agree with TRBD1. This CDR3 is built from 16 residues. The trim removed 4 bases at V and 3 bases at J, leaving 6 bases unmatched. CDR1 is LGHNT, CDR2 FRNRAP, per germline. The CDR3 sequence is CASGYTQGAYTGELFF. Here the CDR3 DNA reads TGTGCTAGTGGTTACACACAGGGGGCGTACACCGGGGAGCTGTTTTTT.

The J gene is TRBJ2-3, the V gene TRBV1; TRBD2 reflects the table's D call only, with no check against the DNA. TRBV1 is listed as a pseudogene. CDR3 length: 17 residues. In nucleotides, the CDR3 is TGCACCAGCCCGAAAGCCCTCGGAGGGCCCAGCACAGATACGCAGTATTTT. Residues: CTSPKALGGPSTDTQYF.

The rearrangement uses TRBV7-9 and TRBJ2-1; D not resolved. Germline V lookup: CDR1 SEHNR, CDR2 FQNEAQ (reference sequence). V shed 4 bases and J shed 4 bases, with 5 bases lying between them. This CDR3 has 12 amino acids. CDR3 nucleotides: TGTGCCAGCAGCTCGACTTACAATGAGCAGTTCTTC. It translates to CASSSTYNEQFF.

This clone was counted once. V usage is TRBV4-1 and J usage is TRBJ1-1; 7 nucleotides align to TRBD1. Germline CDR1 is MGHRA and CDR2 is YSYEKL. The CDR3 has 13 residues. Trimming at V came to 0 bases and at J to 7 bases, leaving 2 bases not matched to a gene. The CDR3 nucleotides are TGCGCCAGCAGCCAAGATAGGACAGGTGAAGCTTTCTTT. This codes for CASSQDRTGEAFF.

V gene TRBV28 combines with J gene TRBJ2-7; possibly TRBD2 for D (5 bases). CDR1 MDHEN and CDR2 SYDVKM come from the germline V gene. V lost 5 bases, J lost 3 bases, and 14 bases lay in between. The CDR3 consists of 14 residues. The CDR3 nucleotides are TGTGCCAGCAGTCCCCAATCCCGGGGCTACGAGCAGTACGTC. This codes for CASSPQSRGYEQYV.

The rearrangement joins TRBV18 to TRBJ2-7, with TRBD2 matching over 11 bases. CDR3 length: 14 residues. In germline, CDR1 is KGHSH, CDR2 LQKENI. The junction had 5 bases not matched to a gene; V was cut back by 3 bases and J by 7 bases. The CDR3 DNA is TGTGCCAGCTCACCTACTAGCGGGGGAGAGGAGCAGTACGTC. Translating gives CASSPTSGGEEQYV.

The rearrangement uses TRBV6-5 and TRBJ1-5; 7 nucleotides match TRBD1. The germline V gene encodes CDR1 MNHEY and CDR2 SVGAGI. V gave up 4 bases and J gave up 2 bases; unmatched junction bases: 5. The CDR3 is 15 amino acids. CDR3 DNA sequence: TGTGCCAGCAGTTCACAGGGGATGGGCAATCAGCCCCAGCATTTT. Translated: CASSSQGMGNQPQHF.

The genes are TRBV5-1 and TRBJ2-1; D unclear. The ends were cut back, 0 bases at V and 0 bases at J, with 13 bases in the middle. The CDR3 length is 17 residues. CDR1 is SGHRS, CDR2 YFSETQ, per germline. CDR3 DNA: TGCGCCAGCAGCTTGGGAATGACGTCTGGCTCCTACAATGAGCAGTTCTTC. Translating gives CASSLGMTSGSYNEQFF.

The rearrangement joins TRBV5-1 to TRBJ1-6, with D maybe TRBD1 (5 bases). This CDR3 has 16 amino acids. The V gene lost 0 bases and the J gene lost 7 bases, with 14 bases spanning the gap. Germline V gene lookup returns CDR1 SGHRS and CDR2 YFSETQ. The DNA of the CDR3 is TGCGCCAGCAGCTTGGCTATCGGGGGTGGGAATTCACCCCTCCACTTT. Protein sequence: CASSLAIGGGNSPLHF.

The chain has TRBV18 and TRBJ1-1; D remains unclear. This CDR3 is built from 13 residues. V lost 2 bases to trimming and J lost 4 bases, with 8 bases between them. Germline loops: CDR1 KGHSH, CDR2 LQKENI. CDR3 nucleotide sequence: TGTGCCAGCTCACCAAATTCGGGCACTGAAGCTTTCTTT. Its translation: CASSPNSGTEAFF.

The chain links TRBV27 to TRBJ1-6; the D is unclear. Germline values: CDR1 MNHEY, CDR2 SMNVEV (reference sequence). There are 13 residues in the CDR3. V lost 8 bases and J 10 bases, leaving 15 bases between the germline ends. The CDR3 sequence: CASFASFGSPLHF. In DNA form, the CDR3 reads TGTGCCAGCTTTGCTTCCTTCGGCTCACCCCTCCACTTT.

This clone occurred once. The V call is TRBV28, the J call TRBJ2-3; maybe TRBD2 (6 bases). This CDR3 is 14 amino acids long. Germline CDR1 MDHEN, CDR2 SYDVKM. Trimming stripped 3 bases from V and 6 bases from J, with 13 bases between. The CDR3 loop is CASSLVGRSDTQYF. The CDR3 DNA reads TGTGCCAGCAGTTTGGTCGGGAGATCCGATACGCAGTATTTT.

CDR3: CASSLEFSENTEAFF. The CDR3 DNA reads as TGCGCCAGCAGCTTGGAGTTTTCGGAGAACACTGAAGCTTTCTTT. The chain has TRBV5-1 and TRBJ1-1; the D is unclear. V gave up 0 bases and J gave up 1 base, with 10 bases separating them. Germline V gene sequence: CDR1 SGHRS, CDR2 YFSETQ. This CDR3 comprises 15 residues.